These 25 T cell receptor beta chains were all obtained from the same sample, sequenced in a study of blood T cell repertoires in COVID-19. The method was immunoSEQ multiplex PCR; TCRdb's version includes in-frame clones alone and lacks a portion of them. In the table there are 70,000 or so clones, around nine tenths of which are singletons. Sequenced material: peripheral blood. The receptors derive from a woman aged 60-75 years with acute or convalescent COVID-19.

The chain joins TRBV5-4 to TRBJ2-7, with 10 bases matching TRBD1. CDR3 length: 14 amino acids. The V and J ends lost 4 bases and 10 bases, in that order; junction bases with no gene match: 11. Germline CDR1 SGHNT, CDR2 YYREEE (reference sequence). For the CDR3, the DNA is TGTGCCAGCAGCGAGGTCGGGACAGGGGCTTTACAGTACTTC. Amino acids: CASSEVGTGALQYF.

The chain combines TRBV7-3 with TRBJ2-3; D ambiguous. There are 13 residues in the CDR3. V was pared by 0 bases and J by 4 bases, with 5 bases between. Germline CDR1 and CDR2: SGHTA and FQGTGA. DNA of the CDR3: TGTGCCAGCAGCTTAACGATAGCAGATACGCAGTATTTT. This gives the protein CASSLTIADTQYF. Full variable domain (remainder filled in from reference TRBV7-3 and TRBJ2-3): GAGVSQTPSNKVTEKGKYVELRCDPISGHTALYWYRQSLGQGPEFLIYFQGTGAADDSGLPNDRFFAVRPEGSVSTLKIQRTERGDSAVYLCASSLTIADTQYFGPGTRLTVL.

This chain's CDR3 is CASRGAGGNQPQHF. CDR3 DNA sequence: TGTGCCAGCAGAGGGGCAGGGGGAAACCAGCCCCAGCATTTT. J is TRBJ1-5 and V is TRBV6-5; 7 bases match TRBD1. Germline V gene sequence: CDR1 MNHEY, CDR2 SVGAGI. Trimming at V came to 6 bases and at J to 7 bases, leaving 9 bases not matched to a gene. The CDR3 contains 14 residues.

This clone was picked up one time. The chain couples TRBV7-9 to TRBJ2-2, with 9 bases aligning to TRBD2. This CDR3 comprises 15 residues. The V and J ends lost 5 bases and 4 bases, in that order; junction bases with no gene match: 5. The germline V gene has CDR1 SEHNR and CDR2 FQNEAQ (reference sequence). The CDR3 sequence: CASSPQGLATGELFF. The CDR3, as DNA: TGTGCCAGCAGCCCTCAGGGACTAGCCACCGGGGAGCTGTTTTTT.

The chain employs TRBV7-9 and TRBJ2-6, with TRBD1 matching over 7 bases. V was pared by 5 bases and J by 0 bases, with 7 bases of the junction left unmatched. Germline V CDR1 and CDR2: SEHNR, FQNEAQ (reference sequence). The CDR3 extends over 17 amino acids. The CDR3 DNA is TGTGCCAGCAGCCCGGGACAGAGAAGCTCTGGGGCCAACGTCCTGACTTTC. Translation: CASSPGQRSSGANVLTF.

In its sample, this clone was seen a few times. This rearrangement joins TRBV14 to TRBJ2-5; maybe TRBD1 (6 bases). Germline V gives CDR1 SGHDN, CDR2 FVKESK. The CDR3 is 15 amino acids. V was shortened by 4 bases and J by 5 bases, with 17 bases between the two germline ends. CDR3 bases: TGTGCCAGCAGCCTCTTCCAGGGGTTAGGTGAGACCCAGTACTTC. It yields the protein CASSLFQGLGETQYF.

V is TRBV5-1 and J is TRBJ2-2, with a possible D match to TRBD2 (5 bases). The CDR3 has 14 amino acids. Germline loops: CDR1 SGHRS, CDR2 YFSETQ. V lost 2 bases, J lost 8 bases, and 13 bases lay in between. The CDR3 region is CASSLAAGRGELFF. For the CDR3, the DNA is TGCGCCAGCAGCTTAGCGGCAGGACGGGGGGAGCTGTTTTTT.

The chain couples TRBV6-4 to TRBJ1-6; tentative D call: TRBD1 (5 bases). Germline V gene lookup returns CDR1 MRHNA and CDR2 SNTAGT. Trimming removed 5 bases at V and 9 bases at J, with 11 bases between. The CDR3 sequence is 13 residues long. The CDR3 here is CASSRQSSSPLHF. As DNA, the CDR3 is TGTGCCAGCAGTCGACAGAGTAGTTCACCCCTCCACTTT.

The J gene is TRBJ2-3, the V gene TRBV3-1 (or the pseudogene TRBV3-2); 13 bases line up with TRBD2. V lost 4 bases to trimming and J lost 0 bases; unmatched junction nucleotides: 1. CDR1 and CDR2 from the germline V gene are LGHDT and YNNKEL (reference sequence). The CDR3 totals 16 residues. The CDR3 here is CASSRGLAGSTDTQYF. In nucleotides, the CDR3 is TGTGCCAGCAGCCGGGGACTAGCGGGGAGCACAGATACGCAGTATTTT.

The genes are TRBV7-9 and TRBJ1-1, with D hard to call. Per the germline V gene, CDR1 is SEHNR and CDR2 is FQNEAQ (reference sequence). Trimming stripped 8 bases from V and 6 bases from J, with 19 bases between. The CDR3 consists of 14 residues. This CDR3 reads CASAQSGMSAEAFF. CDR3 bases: TGTGCCAGCGCCCAATCCGGGATGAGCGCTGAAGCTTTCTTT.

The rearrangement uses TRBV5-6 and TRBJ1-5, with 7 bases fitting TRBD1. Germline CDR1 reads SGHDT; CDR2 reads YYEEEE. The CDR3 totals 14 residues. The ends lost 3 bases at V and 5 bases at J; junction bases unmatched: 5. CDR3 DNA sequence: TGTGCCAGCAGCTGGGGACAGACGGATCAGCCCCAGCATTTT. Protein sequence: CASSWGQTDQPQHF.

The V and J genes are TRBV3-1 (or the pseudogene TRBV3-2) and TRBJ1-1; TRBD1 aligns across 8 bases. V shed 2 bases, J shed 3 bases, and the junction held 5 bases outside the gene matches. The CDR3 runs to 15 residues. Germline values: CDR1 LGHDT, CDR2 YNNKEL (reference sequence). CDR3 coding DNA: TGTGCCAGCAGCCAAACCAGGACAGGGTACACTGAAGCTTTCTTT. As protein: CASSQTRTGYTEAFF.

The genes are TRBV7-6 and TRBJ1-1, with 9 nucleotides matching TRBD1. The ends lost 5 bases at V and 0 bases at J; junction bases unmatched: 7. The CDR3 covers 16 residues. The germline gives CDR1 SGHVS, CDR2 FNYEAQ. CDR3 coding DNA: TGTGCCAGCAGCCCCAGGGACAGGGCCGTGAACACTGAAGCTTTCTTT. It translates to CASSPRDRAVNTEAFF. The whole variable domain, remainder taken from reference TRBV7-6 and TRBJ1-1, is GAGVSQSPRYKVTKRGQDVALRCDPISGHVSLYWYRQALGQGPEFLTYFNYEAQQDKSGLPNDRFSAERPEGSISTLTIQRTEQRDSAMYRCASSPRDRAVNTEAFFGQGTRLTVV.

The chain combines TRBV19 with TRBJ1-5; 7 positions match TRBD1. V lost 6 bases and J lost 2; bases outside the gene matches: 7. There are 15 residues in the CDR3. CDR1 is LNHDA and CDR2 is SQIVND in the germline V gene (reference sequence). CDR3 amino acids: CASSAHQGGNQPQHF. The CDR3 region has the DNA TGTGCCAGTAGCGCACATCAGGGGGGCAATCAGCCCCAGCATTTT.

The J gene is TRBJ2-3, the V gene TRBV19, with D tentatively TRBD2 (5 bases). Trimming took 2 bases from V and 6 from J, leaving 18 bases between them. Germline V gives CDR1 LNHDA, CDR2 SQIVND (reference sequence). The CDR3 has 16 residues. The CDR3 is CASSIPGRGTGDTQYF. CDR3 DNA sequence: TGTGCCAGTAGTATACCAGGCCGAGGAACGGGGGATACGCAGTATTTT.

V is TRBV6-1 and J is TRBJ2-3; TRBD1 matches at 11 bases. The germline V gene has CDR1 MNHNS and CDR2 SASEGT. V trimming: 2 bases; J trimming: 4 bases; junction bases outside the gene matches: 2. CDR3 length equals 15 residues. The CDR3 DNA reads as TGTGCCAGCAGTGAACCGGGACAGGGGGCAGATACGCAGTATTTT. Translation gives CASSEPGQGADTQYF.

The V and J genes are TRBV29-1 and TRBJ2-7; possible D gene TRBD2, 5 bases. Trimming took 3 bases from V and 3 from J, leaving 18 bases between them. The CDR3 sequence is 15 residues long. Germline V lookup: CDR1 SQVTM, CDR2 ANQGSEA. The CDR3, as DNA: TGCAGCGTTGAGTTGGGTTCCGGCGGGTACTACGAGCAGTACTTC. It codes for CSVELGSGGYYEQYF.

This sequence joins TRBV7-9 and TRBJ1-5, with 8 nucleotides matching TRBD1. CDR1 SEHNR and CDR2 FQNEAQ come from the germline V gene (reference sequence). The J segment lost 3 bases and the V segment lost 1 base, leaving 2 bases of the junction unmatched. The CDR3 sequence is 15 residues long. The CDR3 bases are TGTGCCAGCAGCTTAGACAGGGGGGCCAATCAGCCCCAGCATTTT. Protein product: CASSLDRGANQPQHF.

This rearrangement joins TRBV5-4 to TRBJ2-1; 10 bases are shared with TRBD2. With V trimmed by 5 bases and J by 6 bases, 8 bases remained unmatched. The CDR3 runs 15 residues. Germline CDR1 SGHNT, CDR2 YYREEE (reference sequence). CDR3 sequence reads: CASSPPSGGINEQFF. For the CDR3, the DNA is TGTGCCAGCAGTCCTCCTAGCGGGGGTATCAATGAGCAGTTCTTC.

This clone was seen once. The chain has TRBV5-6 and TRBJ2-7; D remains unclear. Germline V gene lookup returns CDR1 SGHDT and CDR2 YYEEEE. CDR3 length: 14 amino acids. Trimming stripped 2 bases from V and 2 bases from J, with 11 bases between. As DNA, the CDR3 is TGTGCCAGCAGCTTACTACTCGATCCCTACGAGCAGTACTTC. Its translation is CASSLLLDPYEQYF.

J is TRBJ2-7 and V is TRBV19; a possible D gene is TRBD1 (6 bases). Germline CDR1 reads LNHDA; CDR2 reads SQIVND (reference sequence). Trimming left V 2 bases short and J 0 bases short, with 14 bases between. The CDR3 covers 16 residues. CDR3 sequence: CASSISLTGTSYEQYF. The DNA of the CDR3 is TGTGCCAGTAGTATATCCTTAACAGGGACCTCCTACGAGCAGTACTTC.

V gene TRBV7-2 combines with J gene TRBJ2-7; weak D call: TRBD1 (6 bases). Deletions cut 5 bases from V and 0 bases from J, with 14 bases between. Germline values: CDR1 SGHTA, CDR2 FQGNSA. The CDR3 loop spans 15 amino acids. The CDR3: CASSRDISSSYEQYF. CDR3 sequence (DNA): TGTGCCAGCAGCCGGGACATTTCCAGCTCCTACGAGCAGTACTTC.

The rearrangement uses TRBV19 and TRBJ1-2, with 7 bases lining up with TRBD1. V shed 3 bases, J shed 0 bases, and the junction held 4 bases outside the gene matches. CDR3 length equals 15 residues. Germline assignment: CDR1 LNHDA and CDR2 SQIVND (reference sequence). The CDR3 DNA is TGTGCCAGTAGTATGGCACAGGGGACTAACTATGGCTACACCTTC. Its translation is CASSMAQGTNYGYTF. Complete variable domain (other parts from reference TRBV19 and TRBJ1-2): DGGITQSPKYLFRKEGQNVTLSCEQNLNHDAMYWYRQDPGQGLRLIYYSQIVNDFQKGDIAEGYSVSREKKESFPLTVTSAQKNPTAFYLCASSMAQGTNYGYTFGSGTRLTVV.

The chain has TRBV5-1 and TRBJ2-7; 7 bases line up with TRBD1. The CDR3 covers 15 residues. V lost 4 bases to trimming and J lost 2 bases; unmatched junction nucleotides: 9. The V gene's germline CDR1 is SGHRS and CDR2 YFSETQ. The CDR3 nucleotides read TGCGCCAGCAGCCGGGACAGCTCATACGCCTACGAGCAGTACTTC. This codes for CASSRDSSYAYEQYF.

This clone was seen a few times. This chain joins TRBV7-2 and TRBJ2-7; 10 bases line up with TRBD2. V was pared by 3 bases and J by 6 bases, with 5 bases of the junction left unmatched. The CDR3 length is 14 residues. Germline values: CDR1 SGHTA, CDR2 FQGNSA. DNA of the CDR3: TGTGCCAGCAGCTTTAGCGGGGGGAGGTCCGAGCAGTACTTC. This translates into CASSFSGGRSEQYF. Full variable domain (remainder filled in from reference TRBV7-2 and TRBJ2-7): GAGVSQSPSNKVTEKGKDVELRCDPISGHTALYWYRQSLGQGLEFLIYFQGNSAPDKSGLPSDRFSAERTGGSVSTLTIQRTQQEDSAVYLCASSFSGGRSEQYFGPGTRLTVT.